This TCR beta chain derives from a study of identical twins. TCRdb reanalysed the 5' RACE reads using MiXCR and keeps one entry per CDR3 protein. The table shows about 890,000 distinct CDR3 sequences, with 9% to 15% occurring only once. This CDR3 is 15 amino acids long. V lost 6 bases, J lost 0 bases, and 6 bases stayed unmatched. In germline, CDR1 is MDHEN, CDR2 SYDVKM. This clonotype was recorded a few times. This sample also appeared in a second study, on yellow fever vaccine responses in identical twins.

The sample was PBMCs. The TCR comes from a woman aged 18 to 35 in good health. The V gene is TRBV28, the J gene TRBJ2-7; 9 nucleotides line up with TRBD2. The CDR3 DNA follows: TGTGCCAGCAGGTGGAGACTAGCGGCCTCCTACGAGCAGTACTTC. This gives the protein CASRWRLAASYEQYF.